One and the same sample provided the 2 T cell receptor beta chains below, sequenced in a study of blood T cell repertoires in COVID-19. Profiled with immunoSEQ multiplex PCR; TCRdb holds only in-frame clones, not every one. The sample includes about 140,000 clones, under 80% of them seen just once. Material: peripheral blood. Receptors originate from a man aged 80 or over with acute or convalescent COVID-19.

The CDR3 coding sequence is TGTGCCAGCAGCGTAGGACAGATTAACACCGGGGAGCTGTTTTTT. It encodes CASSVGQINTGELFF. The V and J genes are TRBV9 and TRBJ2-2; D possibly corresponds to TRBD1 (5 bases). There are 15 residues in the CDR3. Germline lookup yields CDR1 SGDLS and CDR2 YYNGEE. The V end lost 0 bases, the J end lost 2 bases, and 8 bases lay between the germline ends.

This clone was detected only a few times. The CDR3, as DNA: TGTGCCAGCAGCTTTTACGGCACTGAAGCTTTCTTT. Translated: CASSFYGTEAFF. The V gene is TRBV5-5, the J gene TRBJ1-1; D gene ambiguous. V was clipped by 2 bases and J by 4 bases, with 6 bases between them. CDR1 is SGHKS, CDR2 YYEKEE, per germline (reference sequence). The CDR3 is made up of 12 amino acids. The variable domain in full, completed from reference TRBV5-5 and TRBJ1-1, reads DAGVTQSPTHLIKTRGQQVTLRCSPISGHKSVSWYQQVLGQGPQFIFQYYEKEERGRGNFPDRFSARQFPNYSSELNVNALLLGDSALYLCASSFYGTEAFFGQGTRLTVV.